Given below is one T cell receptor (beta chain) in context. Its antigen is unidentified. V was pared by 1 base and J by 7 bases, with 6 bases of the junction left unmatched. Germline V CDR1 and CDR2: LGHNA, YNFKEQ. This CDR3 comprises 14 residues. The entry originates in a study of beta chain features in type 1 diabetes. Study outcomes and limitations: Across patients, naive, central memory and Treg TCRB repertoires exhibited apparently greater similarity than was observed across healthy donors.

Purities in excess of 95% were seen in all sorted populations. The sequenced template was cDNA made from the entire isolated RNA. Profiling relied on immunoSEQ multiplex PCR, and the TCRdb table lists in-frame clones only, not all of them. This sample has over 150,000 clones, with 7.5% to 10% found just once. The chain recombines TRBV4-2 with TRBJ1-2, with TRBD1 matching 7 bases. This sequence originates from a man aged 18 to 30 in good health. The sample consisted of central memory CD4+ T cells from blood. The CDR3 bases are TGTGCCAGCAGCCAAGTGGCCAGGGGGTCTGGCTACACCTTC. Protein product: CASSQVARGSGYTF.